The 14 T cell receptor beta chains below come from one sample, sequenced in a study of cytomegalovirus exposure and HLA in healthy donors. PCR used 60 Vbeta primers and 13 Jbeta primers. The data were produced by immunoSEQ multiplex PCR, yet TCRdb's version contains in-frame clones alone and is incomplete. This repertoire comprises about 130,000 clones; its ten largest clones make up approximately 1.7%. The sample taken for sequencing was PBMCs. These receptors came from a man younger than 30 in good health and CMV-seronegative.

This chain uses TRBV6-5 with TRBJ1-5, with a tentative D call TRBD1 (5 bases). Trimming removed 0 bases from V and 7 bases from J, with 13 bases in between. Germline CDR1 MNHEY, CDR2 SVGAGI. The CDR3 spans 15 residues. The CDR3 DNA reads as TGTGCCAGCAGTTACTCGAGCCGGGGGAGACAGCCCCAGCATTTT. Protein sequence: CASSYSSRGRQPQHF.

CDR3 region: CAWSVLRVGEQYF. The CDR3 coding sequence is TGTGCCTGGAGTGTACTCAGGGTGGGCGAGCAGTACTTC. This rearrangement joins TRBV30 to TRBJ2-7, with D tentatively TRBD1 (5 bases). V was cut by 0 bases and J by 6 bases, with 12 bases left in between. The CDR3 totals 13 residues. CDR1 and CDR2 from the germline V gene are GTSNPN and SVGIG (reference sequence).

The rearrangement joins TRBV30 to TRBJ1-2, with TRBD1 identical over 9 bases. The germline V gene has CDR1 GTSNPN and CDR2 SVGIG (reference sequence). Germline trimming cut 3 bases from V and 8 bases from J; bases unmatched to any gene: 7. The CDR3 runs to 13 residues. DNA for the CDR3: TGTGCCTGGAGACAGGGGGCTTCTGGAGGCTACACCTTC. This encodes CAWRQGASGGYTF.

This sequence joins TRBV2 and TRBJ2-2; 9 nucleotides align to TRBD2. CDR1 and CDR2 from the germline V gene are SNHLY and FYNNEI. The trim removed 5 bases at V and 6 bases at J, leaving 4 bases unmatched. This CDR3 is built from 14 residues. Here the CDR3 DNA reads TGTGCCAGCAGTTGGACTAGCGAGGCCGGGGAGCTGTTTTTT. Translated, it gives CASSWTSEAGELFF.

The rearrangement links TRBV10-1 to TRBJ2-2; 11 bases map to TRBD2. V shed 0 bases and J 0 bases; nucleotides not matched to a gene: 9. CDR1 is WNHNN, CDR2 SYGVQD, per germline (reference sequence). The CDR3 is made up of 20 amino acids. The CDR3 DNA follows: TGCGCCAGCAGTGAGTCGGGGGAACTAGCGGGGGACGCGAACACCGGGGAGCTGTTTTTT. Its protein product is CASSESGELAGDANTGELFF.

The CDR3 spells CASSYRGTYEQYF. CDR3 nucleotide sequence: TGTGCCAGCAGTTACAGGGGAACCTACGAGCAGTACTTC. The chain couples TRBV6-5 to TRBJ2-7; D perhaps matches TRBD1 (5 bases). The germline gives CDR1 MNHEY, CDR2 SVGAGI. The CDR3 is made up of 13 amino acids. The V end was cut by 2 bases, the J end by 2 bases, with 7 bases between.

The chain combines TRBV7-2 with TRBJ2-5; D unresolved. The CDR3 has 15 amino acids. V shed 5 bases and J shed 2 bases, with 15 bases lying between them. Germline V gene data show CDR1 as SGHTA and CDR2 as FQGNSA. The CDR3 DNA is TGTGCCAGCAGCCTAAGCCTCGACAAGCAAGAGACCCAGTACTTC. Translation: CASSLSLDKQETQYF.

CDR3 loop: CASSKMWTGTGAPDEQYF. CDR3 DNA: TGTGCCAGCAGCAAAATGTGGACCGGGACAGGGGCCCCCGACGAGCAGTACTTC. V is TRBV21-1 and J is TRBJ2-7; the table's D call, TRBD1, has no DNA check behind it. TRBV21-1 counts as a pseudogene. The CDR3 is made up of 18 amino acids.

V usage is TRBV27 and J usage is TRBJ2-2, with D maybe TRBD1 (5 bases). CDR1 MNHEY and CDR2 SMNVEV come from the germline V gene (reference sequence). Trimming cost V 10 bases and J 2 bases, with 14 bases left between them. CDR3 length equals 14 residues. CDR3 region: CATQWGRNTGELFF. In DNA form, the CDR3 reads TGTGCCACCCAGTGGGGCCGAAACACCGGGGAGCTGTTTTTT.

The chain joins TRBV5-1 to TRBJ1-2; TRBD1 matches at 9 bases. Germline CDR1 is SGHRS and CDR2 is YFSETQ. V was pared by 0 bases and J by 4 bases, with 4 bases of the junction left unmatched. This CDR3 contains 15 residues. CDR3 DNA: TGCGCCAGCAGCTTGGATGGGACAGGGCCCTATGGCTACACCTTC. It specifies CASSLDGTGPYGYTF.

This rearrangement joins TRBV7-9 to TRBJ2-3; 7 bases fit TRBD1. V was clipped by 5 bases and J by 4 bases; unmatched bases: 12. The CDR3 runs 16 residues. Germline CDR1 reads SEHNR; CDR2 reads FQNEAQ (reference sequence). The CDR3 DNA follows: TGTGCCAGCAGCCCCTGGACAGGAACTAATCCAGATACGCAGTATTTT. Translating gives CASSPWTGTNPDTQYF.

The CDR3 here is CASSLKLGTGLDNEQFF. CDR3 DNA: TGTGCCAGCAGTTTAAAGCTTGGGACAGGGCTAGACAATGAGCAGTTCTTC. The chain is built from TRBV28 and TRBJ2-1, with 9 bases aligning to TRBD1. This CDR3 is 17 amino acids long. CDR1 is MDHEN and CDR2 is SYDVKM in the germline V gene. V shed 2 bases and J 5 bases; nucleotides not matched to a gene: 10.

The V gene is TRBV4-3, the J gene TRBJ2-7; D is unclear. Trimming took 0 bases from V and 0 from J, leaving 9 bases between them. The germline V gene encodes CDR1 LGHNA and CDR2 YSLEER. The CDR3 has 15 residues. The CDR3 coding sequence is TGCGCCAGCAGCCAAGAGGCAGTCCTCTCCTACGAGCAGTACTTC. Amino acids: CASSQEAVLSYEQYF.

This chain connects TRBV7-8 to TRBJ2-2; 7 nucleotides align to TRBD2. Trimming at V came to 2 bases and at J to 4 bases, leaving 4 bases not matched to a gene. The CDR3 consists of 15 residues. CDR1 SGHVS and CDR2 FQNEAQ come from the germline V gene. In DNA form, the CDR3 reads TGTGCCAGCAGCTTACTAGCGGACATCACCGGGGAGCTGTTTTTT. Protein: CASSLLADITGELFF.